This entry is about one T cell receptor (beta chain). All enrollees were about 18 to 89 years old and from about 25 US areas. Cohorts were determined from participant-reported clinical history. Measured with immunoSEQ multiplex PCR; TCRdb has only the in-frame clones, and not every one. This table holds approximately 200,000 clones, approximately 80% found once. This entry belongs to a study of blood T cell repertoires in COVID-19. Looked up from germline, CDR1 is MNHEY and CDR2 is SVGAGI. There are 13 residues in the CDR3. The trim removed 6 bases at V and 9 bases at J, leaving 8 bases unmatched. Sequenced: PBMCs or T cells enriched from blood (not recorded which). The TCR comes from a woman aged 40 to 50 with acute COVID-19. The V call is TRBV6-5, the J call TRBJ2-1; 7 nucleotides line up with TRBD2. CDR3 DNA: TGTGCCAGCAGACCGGGACTATTTTTTGAGCAGTTCTTC. It codes for CASRPGLFFEQFF.